This passage covers 22 T cell receptor beta chains from one sample sequenced in a study of PD-1 blockade in classical Hodgkin lymphoma. The time point is: cycle 4 day 1 (C4D1), after more than five weeks of nivolumab. All the patients suffered relapse after autologous stem cell transplantation, and brentuximab vedotin exposure differed. Assay used: immunoSEQ multiplex PCR; TCRdb lists only in-frame clones, some missing. The sample carries about 110,000 clones, more than 70% recorded once. Material: peripheral blood mononuclear cells (PBMCs), obtained before the fourth cycle of nivolumab. The receptor source for this set is a human donor with classical Hodgkin lymphoma.

This clone was picked up one time. The V gene is TRBV28, the J gene TRBJ2-7; weak D call: TRBD1 (5 bases). The CDR3 runs to 16 residues. Germline assignment: CDR1 MDHEN and CDR2 SYDVKM. Trimming took 5 bases from V and 3 from J, leaving 20 bases between them. CDR3 in amino acids: CASSGAGSSLDYEQYF. CDR3 DNA: TGTGCCAGCAGTGGGGCAGGGTCAAGTTTGGACTACGAGCAGTACTTC.

This sequence joins TRBV6-1 and TRBJ2-5, with TRBD2 matching 10 bases. The germline CDR1 and CDR2 sequences are MNHNS and SASEGT. The J segment lost 5 bases and the V segment lost 6 bases, leaving 9 bases of the junction unmatched. There are 15 residues in the CDR3. As DNA, the CDR3 is TGTGCCAGCAGGAAACCGGGACTAGCGTTGGAGACCCAGTACTTC. As protein: CASRKPGLALETQYF.

V usage is TRBV4-2 and J usage is TRBJ2-2; 8 nucleotides line up with TRBD2. The CDR3 is 16 residues long. V lost 4 bases, J lost 3 bases, and 7 bases stayed unmatched. CDR1 and CDR2 from the germline V gene are LGHNA and YNFKEQ. CDR3 bases: TGTGCCAGCAGCCTAACAGGGCGGGGGGACACCGGGGAGCTGTTTTTT. This codes for CASSLTGRGDTGELFF.

The V and J genes are TRBV11-2 and TRBJ2-1, with D possibly TRBD1 on 6 matching bases. The ends were cut back, 4 bases at V and 0 bases at J, with 16 bases in the middle. The CDR3 covers 17 residues. Germline loops: CDR1 SGHAT, CDR2 FQNNGV. The chain's CDR3 is CASSYTQGSGSYNEQFF. Written as DNA, the CDR3 is TGTGCCAGCAGCTACACACAGGGTTCGGGCTCCTACAATGAGCAGTTCTTC.

The chain has TRBV29-1 and TRBJ2-7; no definite D call. The CDR3 has 13 residues. V lost 5 bases and J 0 bases, leaving 11 bases between the germline ends. CDR1 is SQVTM and CDR2 is ANQGSEA in the germline V gene. CDR3 nucleotide sequence: TGCAGCGTTATGCCTGCCCTCTCCTACGAGCAGTACTTC. Its translation is CSVMPALSYEQYF.

This sequence joins TRBV6-5 and TRBJ2-1; TRBD1 or TRBD2 may be the D gene (5 bases each). This CDR3 is 13 amino acids long. Germline V lookup: CDR1 MNHEY, CDR2 SVGAGI. Deletions cut 6 bases from V and 4 bases from J, with 10 bases between. DNA for the CDR3: TGTGCCAGCAGGGGACCTAGATACAATGAGCAGTTCTTC. This translates into CASRGPRYNEQFF.

This chain links TRBV25-1 with TRBJ1-2; D perhaps matches TRBD1 (6 bases). V was trimmed by 6 bases and J by 6 bases, leaving 14 bases between them. Germline V gene lookup returns CDR1 MGHDK and CDR2 SYGVNS. This CDR3 has 13 residues. The CDR3 DNA follows: TGTGCCAGCAGCAAGAAACGGGGGCATGGCTACACCTTC. It is translated as CASSKKRGHGYTF.

This chain connects TRBV2 to TRBJ1-1, with TRBD1 identical over 8 bases. CDR3 length equals 15 residues. V lost 5 bases, J lost 2 bases, and 7 bases stayed unmatched. CDR1 and CDR2 from the germline V gene are SNHLY and FYNNEI. The CDR3 DNA reads as TGTGCCAGCAGTTGGGGACAGGCCTCTAACACTGAAGCTTTCTTT. It encodes CASSWGQASNTEAFF. The variable domain in full, completed from reference TRBV2 and TRBJ1-1, reads EPEVTQTPSHQVTQMGQEVILRCVPISNHLYFYWYRQILGQKVEFLVSFYNNEISEKSEIFDDQFSVERPDGSNFTLKIRSTKLEDSAMYFCASSWGQASNTEAFFGQGTRLTVV.

V usage is TRBV5-1 and J usage is TRBJ2-1, with 7 bases that match TRBD2. V was pared by 3 bases and J by 0 bases, with 6 bases of the junction left unmatched. The germline V gene encodes CDR1 SGHRS and CDR2 YFSETQ. The CDR3 extends over 16 amino acids. CDR3 nucleotide sequence: TGCGCCAGCAGCTCCGGGCTAGCGGACTCCTACAATGAGCAGTTCTTC. The encoded protein is CASSSGLADSYNEQFF.

The chain combines TRBV5-4 with TRBJ2-2; possibly TRBD2 for D (5 bases). Trimming left V 4 bases short and J 4 bases short, with 11 bases between. This CDR3 region has 14 residues. Germline values: CDR1 SGHNT, CDR2 YYREEE (reference sequence). The CDR3 protein is CASSLQSGTGELFF. The DNA of the CDR3 is TGTGCCAGCAGCCTCCAGAGCGGCACCGGGGAGCTGTTTTTT.

The sample holds a few counts of this clone. This chain connects TRBV4-2 to TRBJ1-2, with D possibly matching TRBD1 (6 bases). Trimming stripped 0 bases from V and 8 bases from J, with 19 bases between. This CDR3 region has 16 residues. Germline V lookup: CDR1 LGHNA, CDR2 YNFKEQ. The CDR3 is CASSQDAEALTGGYTF. The CDR3 DNA is TGTGCCAGCAGCCAAGATGCCGAAGCCCTTACAGGGGGCTACACCTTC.

The chain is built from TRBV9 and TRBJ1-3; D ambiguous. In germline, CDR1 is SGDLS, CDR2 YYNGEE. Deletions cut 3 bases from V and 4 bases from J, with 14 bases between. The CDR3 has 15 residues. CDR3: CASSARMGTGNTIYF. In nucleotides, the CDR3 is TGTGCCAGCAGCGCCCGGATGGGCACGGGAAACACCATATATTTT.

This chain uses TRBV2 with TRBJ2-7; 7 bases map to TRBD2. Germline CDR1 and CDR2: SNHLY and FYNNEI. After removal of 6 bases from V and 1 base from J, the junction contained 3 bases not matched to a gene. This CDR3 spans 13 amino acids. CDR3 protein: CASRAGVSYEQYF. In DNA form, the CDR3 reads TGTGCCAGCAGGGCGGGGGTATCCTACGAGCAGTACTTC. The full variable domain, its missing parts supplied by reference TRBV2 and TRBJ2-7, is EPEVTQTPSHQVTQMGQEVILRCVPISNHLYFYWYRQILGQKVEFLVSFYNNEISEKSEIFDDQFSVERPDGSNFTLKIRSTKLEDSAMYFCASRAGVSYEQYFGPGTRLTVT.

This sequence joins TRBV28 and TRBJ2-7, with 9 bases aligning to TRBD1. Trimming took 5 bases from V and 2 from J; bases not matched to a gene: 4. Germline lookup yields CDR1 MDHEN and CDR2 SYDVKM. The CDR3 is 14 residues long. CDR3 sequence: CASSPYRGPYEQYF. CDR3 nucleotides: TGTGCCAGCAGTCCCTACAGGGGGCCCTACGAGCAGTACTTC.

The V call is TRBV20-1, the J call TRBJ2-2; 9 positions agree with TRBD1. CDR3 size: 11 residues. Germline V gene data show CDR1 as DFQATT and CDR2 as SNEGSKA (reference sequence). CDR3 protein: CSGQGRGELFF. The CDR3 DNA reads as TGCAGCGGACAGGGGAGGGGGGAGCTGTTTTTT.

The V gene is TRBV5-4, the J gene TRBJ1-3, with D possibly TRBD1 on 6 matching bases. The CDR3 length is 13 residues. The V gene's germline CDR1 is SGHNT and CDR2 YYREEE (reference sequence). Trimming cost V 4 bases and J 8 bases, with 13 bases left between them. CDR3 sequence reads: CASSGGERHTIYF. The CDR3 coding sequence is TGTGCCAGCAGCGGGGGCGAGCGACACACCATATATTTT.

The chain combines TRBV5-1 with TRBJ2-7, with 7 nucleotides matching TRBD1. Looked up from germline, CDR1 is SGHRS and CDR2 is YFSETQ. The CDR3 runs to 13 residues. V lost 4 bases to trimming and J lost 3 bases; unmatched junction nucleotides: 4. CDR3 residues: CASSPWTGYEQYF. DNA of the CDR3: TGCGCCAGCAGCCCTTGGACAGGCTACGAGCAGTACTTC.

V is TRBV27 and J is TRBJ2-3; D is unclear. The CDR3 runs to 15 residues. The V gene's germline CDR1 is MNHEY and CDR2 SMNVEV (reference sequence). Deletions cut 3 bases from V and 6 bases from J, with 16 bases between. The CDR3 loop is CASSLIPPRPDTQYF. The CDR3, as DNA: TGTGCCAGCAGTTTGATTCCCCCGCGCCCGGATACGCAGTATTTT.

This chain joins TRBV7-2 and TRBJ2-1, with 12 bases identical to TRBD1. V trimming: 2 bases; J trimming: 6 bases; junction bases outside the gene matches: 5. CDR1 and CDR2 from the germline V gene are SGHTA and FQGNSA. This CDR3 is 16 amino acids long. This CDR3 is CASSLRGQGAGNEQFF. The CDR3 DNA reads TGTGCCAGCAGCTTAAGGGGACAGGGGGCGGGCAATGAGCAGTTCTTC.

The CDR3 protein is CASSIRDPPYEQYF. The CDR3 nucleotides are TGTGCCAGTAGTATACGGGACCCACCCTACGAGCAGTACTTC. J is TRBJ2-7 and V is TRBV19, with D tentatively TRBD1 or TRBD2 (5 bases each). The CDR3 spans 14 residues. Germline CDR1 reads LNHDA; CDR2 reads SQIVND (reference sequence). Trimming removed 2 bases at V and 2 bases at J, with 10 bases between.

This chain uses TRBV7-9 with TRBJ2-3; 10 nucleotides align to TRBD2. Germline V CDR1 and CDR2: SEHNR, FQNEAQ (reference sequence). The CDR3 totals 16 residues. V gave up 6 bases and J gave up 1 base; unmatched junction bases: 7. The CDR3 here is CASSETSGLGTDTQYF. The CDR3, as DNA: TGTGCCAGCAGTGAGACTAGCGGGCTAGGCACAGATACGCAGTATTTT.

This chain connects TRBV4-2 to TRBJ2-5; D gene unclear. Germline CDR1 and CDR2: LGHNA and YNFKEQ. V was clipped by 1 base and J by 1 base, with 10 bases between them. This CDR3 contains 15 residues. CDR3 amino acids: CASSQVATPQETQYF. For the CDR3, the DNA is TGTGCCAGCAGCCAAGTTGCGACCCCCCAAGAGACCCAGTACTTC.